The source of this T cell receptor (beta chain) is a study of T cells after yellow fever vaccination. Study overall: Where fractions had low cell numbers, libraries were prepared from them with the SMART-Seq v4 Ultra Low Input RNA kit.

This clonotype was observed many times. Its antigen remains unidentified. Template switching by 5'RACE produced TCR cDNA, adding a universal primer site and UMIs. MiXCR, run by TCRdb on the 5' RACE reads, gives a single entry per CDR3 protein. The repertoire consists of about 74,000 distinct CDR3 sequences, with approximately 7% occurring once and the leading ten covering roughly 33%. Study-wide findings and caveats: Although the secondary response was weaker, it peaked faster, at day 5 versus 15. Few clonotypes appeared in both CD4 and CD8 compartments.

The CDR3 is 14 amino acids. The V gene lost 4 bases and the J gene lost 2 bases, with 11 bases spanning the gap. Germline V CDR1 and CDR2: MGHRA, YSYEKL. This sample comprised CD8+ T cells sorted from PBMCs, obtained less than 6 days after the first yellow fever vaccination. The sequence was collected from a man younger than 35 who received the YFV17D yellow fever vaccine. V usage is TRBV4-1 and J usage is TRBJ2-5; D gene uncertain. The DNA of the CDR3 is TGCGCCAGCAGCCCAAGGGATATGCAAGAGACCCAGTACTTC. Translating gives CASSPRDMQETQYF.